These T cell receptor beta chains were read from a single sample in a study of blood T cell repertoires in COVID-19. Sequencing used immunoSEQ multiplex PCR; TCRdb keeps in-frame clones, though not all of them. This sample has about 82,000 clones, with around 89% found just once. Input material: PBMCs or T cells enriched from blood (not recorded which). The receptors were sampled from a woman in her forties or fifties with acute COVID-19. CDR3s include the opening cysteine and the closing phenylalanine or tryptophan. D genes are given only for firm matches. The size of a clone is reported for some rows only, either as once, few or many, or as a class for expanded clones.

v_call: TRBV4-2; cdr3_length: 16; d_call: .; clone_size: .; j_call: TRBJ2-5; cdr3_aa: CASSQDGGRGQETQYF; cdr3_nt: TGTGCCAGCAGCCAAGACGGAGGGAGAGGCCAAGAGACCCAGTACTTC
v_call: TRBV12-3/TRBV12-4; cdr3_length: 13; d_call: .; clone_size: .; j_call: TRBJ1-1; cdr3_aa: CASSLQGYTEAFF; cdr3_nt: TGTGCCAGCAGTTTACAGGGATACACTGAAGCTTTCTTT
v_call: TRBV9; cdr3_length: 16; d_call: TRBD2; clone_size: .; j_call: TRBJ2-7; cdr3_aa: CASSVAGLAETYEQYF; cdr3_nt: TGTGCCAGCAGCGTAGCCGGACTAGCGGAAACCTACGAGCAGTACTTC
v_call: TRBV19; cdr3_length: 13; d_call: .; clone_size: few; j_call: TRBJ2-5; cdr3_aa: CASSIGRGETQYF; cdr3_nt: TGTGCCAGTAGTATAGGCAGGGGAGAGACCCAGTACTTC
v_call: TRBV5-4; cdr3_length: 15; d_call: .; clone_size: .; j_call: TRBJ1-1; cdr3_aa: CASSPDVGGWTEAFF; cdr3_nt: TGTGCCAGCAGCCCGGACGTAGGGGGATGGACTGAAGCTTTCTTT
v_call: TRBV6-5; cdr3_length: 16; d_call: .; clone_size: once; j_call: TRBJ1-2; cdr3_aa: CASSYSITVRPIGYTF; cdr3_nt: TGTGCCAGCAGTTACTCGATAACAGTCAGGCCTATCGGCTACACCTTC
v_call: TRBV6-2/TRBV6-3; cdr3_length: 15; d_call: .; clone_size: .; j_call: TRBJ1-3; cdr3_aa: CASSRGTNSGNTIYF; cdr3_nt: TGTGCCAGCAGTCGAGGGACAAACTCTGGAAACACCATATATTTT
v_call: TRBV7-2; cdr3_length: 18; d_call: .; clone_size: .; j_call: TRBJ2-6; cdr3_aa: CASSLAARRVSGANVLTF; cdr3_nt: TGTGCCAGCAGCTTAGCCGCTAGGAGGGTCTCTGGGGCCAACGTCCTGACTTTC
v_call: TRBV15; cdr3_length: 15; d_call: TRBD2; clone_size: .; j_call: TRBJ2-3; cdr3_aa: CATSRGGLGGDTQYF; cdr3_nt: TGTGCCACCAGCAGAGGCGGACTAGGCGGGGATACGCAGTATTTT
v_call: TRBV19; cdr3_length: 16; d_call: .; clone_size: .; j_call: TRBJ2-4; cdr3_aa: CASTMGGIGAKNIQYF; cdr3_nt: TGTGCCAGTACCATGGGCGGGATCGGGGCCAAAAACATTCAGTACTTC
v_call: TRBV13; cdr3_length: 19; d_call: TRBD2; clone_size: .; j_call: TRBJ2-1; cdr3_aa: CASSLELALIAHVYNEQFF; cdr3_nt: TGTGCCAGCAGCTTAGAACTAGCGTTGATAGCCCATGTATACAATGAGCAGTTCTTC
v_call: TRBV19; cdr3_length: 15; d_call: TRBD1; clone_size: .; j_call: TRBJ1-1; cdr3_aa: CASSPRQGAGTEAFF; cdr3_nt: TGTGCCAGTAGTCCCCGACAGGGTGCAGGCACTGAAGCTTTCTTT
v_call: TRBV6-5; cdr3_length: 12; d_call: .; clone_size: .; j_call: TRBJ1-2; cdr3_aa: CASSWVGDGYTF; cdr3_nt: TGTGCCAGCAGTTGGGTAGGGGATGGCTACACCTTC
v_call: TRBV3-1/TRBV3-2; cdr3_length: 13; d_call: .; clone_size: .; j_call: TRBJ1-1; cdr3_aa: CASSQDWGGEAFF; cdr3_nt: TGTGCCAGCAGCCAAGATTGGGGAGGCGAAGCTTTCTTT
v_call: TRBV6-5; cdr3_length: 14; d_call: .; clone_size: .; j_call: TRBJ1-1; cdr3_aa: CASSYTTWNTEAFF; cdr3_nt: TGTGCCAGCAGTTACACCACATGGAACACTGAAGCTTTCTTT
v_call: TRBV19; cdr3_length: 18; d_call: .; clone_size: .; j_call: TRBJ1-4; cdr3_aa: CASSFLVGASPTNEKLFF; cdr3_nt: TGTGCCAGTAGTTTTCTCGTTGGGGCCTCTCCAACTAATGAAAAACTGTTTTTT
v_call: TRBV24-1; cdr3_length: 13; d_call: .; clone_size: .; j_call: TRBJ1-2; cdr3_aa: CATSDWADYGYTF; cdr3_nt: TGTGCCACCAGTGATTGGGCAGACTATGGCTACACCTTC
v_call: TRBV14; cdr3_length: 15; d_call: .; clone_size: .; j_call: TRBJ1-3; cdr3_aa: CASSKGQVFRHTIYF; cdr3_nt: TGTGCCAGCAGCAAGGGGCAGGTTTTCCGACACACCATATATTTT
v_call: TRBV7-9; cdr3_length: 15; d_call: .; clone_size: .; j_call: TRBJ1-4; cdr3_aa: CASSRLTGVNEKLFF; cdr3_nt: TGTGCCAGCAGCCGGTTGACAGGCGTTAATGAAAAACTGTTTTTT
v_call: TRBV11-3; cdr3_length: 14; d_call: .; clone_size: .; j_call: TRBJ1-1; cdr3_aa: CASTQDRQNTEAFF; cdr3_nt: TGTGCCAGCACTCAAGACAGGCAGAACACTGAAGCTTTCTTT
v_call: TRBV7-2; cdr3_length: 16; d_call: .; clone_size: .; j_call: TRBJ1-1; cdr3_aa: CASSSEVGASSTEAFF; cdr3_nt: TGTGCCAGCAGCTCCGAGGTAGGGGCATCTTCCACTGAAGCTTTCTTT
v_call: TRBV18; cdr3_length: 13; d_call: .; clone_size: .; j_call: TRBJ2-2; cdr3_aa: CASSPRDTGELFF; cdr3_nt: TGTGCCAGCTCACCGCGAGACACCGGGGAGCTGTTTTTT
v_call: TRBV7-6; cdr3_length: 13; d_call: .; clone_size: .; j_call: TRBJ2-2; cdr3_aa: CASSSRGTGELFF; cdr3_nt: TGTGCCAGCAGCTCCCGAGGGACCGGGGAGCTGTTTTTT
v_call: TRBV11-3; cdr3_length: 14; d_call: TRBD1; clone_size: .; j_call: TRBJ1-6; cdr3_aa: CASSLRQGNSPLHF; cdr3_nt: TGTGCCAGCAGCTTGAGACAGGGTAATTCACCCCTCCACTTT
v_call: TRBV5-4; cdr3_length: 17; d_call: .; clone_size: .; j_call: TRBJ2-1; cdr3_aa: CASSFVVGRSSYNEQFF; cdr3_nt: TGTGCCAGCAGCTTTGTGGTAGGGAGGTCCTCCTACAATGAGCAGTTCTTC
v_call: TRBV2; cdr3_length: 13; d_call: TRBD2; clone_size: .; j_call: TRBJ2-5; cdr3_aa: CASRLAGQETQYF; cdr3_nt: TGTGCCAGCAGACTAGCGGGGCAAGAGACCCAGTACTTC
v_call: TRBV11-2; cdr3_length: 15; d_call: TRBD1; clone_size: once; j_call: TRBJ2-6; cdr3_aa: CASSRTGAGANVLTF; cdr3_nt: TGTGCCAGCAGCCGGACAGGGGCAGGGGCCAACGTCCTGACTTTC
v_call: TRBV4-2; cdr3_length: 16; d_call: TRBD1; clone_size: .; j_call: TRBJ2-7; cdr3_aa: CASSPRDRGLLDEQYF; cdr3_nt: TGTGCCAGCAGCCCACGGGACAGGGGGCTTCTGGACGAGCAGTACTTC
v_call: TRBV29-1; cdr3_length: 13; d_call: .; clone_size: .; j_call: TRBJ1-2; cdr3_aa: CSVEVSGDGGYTF; cdr3_nt: TGCAGCGTTGAAGTTAGCGGGGACGGTGGCTACACCTTC